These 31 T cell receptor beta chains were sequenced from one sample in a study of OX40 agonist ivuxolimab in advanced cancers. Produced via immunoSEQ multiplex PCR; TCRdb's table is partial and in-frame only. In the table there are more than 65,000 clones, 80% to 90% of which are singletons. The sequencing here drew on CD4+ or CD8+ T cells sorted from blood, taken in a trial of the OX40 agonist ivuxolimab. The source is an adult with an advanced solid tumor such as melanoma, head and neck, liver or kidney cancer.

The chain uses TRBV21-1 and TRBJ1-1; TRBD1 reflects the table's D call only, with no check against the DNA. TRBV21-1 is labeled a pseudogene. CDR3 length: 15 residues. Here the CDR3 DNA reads TGTGCCAGCAGGATGGGACAGGGGTTGAACACTGAAGCTTTCTTT. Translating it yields CASRMGQGLNTEAFF.

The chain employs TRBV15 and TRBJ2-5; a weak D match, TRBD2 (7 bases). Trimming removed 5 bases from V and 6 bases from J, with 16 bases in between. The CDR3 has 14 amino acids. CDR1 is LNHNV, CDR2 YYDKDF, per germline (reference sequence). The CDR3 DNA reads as TGTGCCACCAGCTCCTATAGGGGGGGACAGACCCAGTACTTC. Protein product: CATSSYRGGQTQYF.

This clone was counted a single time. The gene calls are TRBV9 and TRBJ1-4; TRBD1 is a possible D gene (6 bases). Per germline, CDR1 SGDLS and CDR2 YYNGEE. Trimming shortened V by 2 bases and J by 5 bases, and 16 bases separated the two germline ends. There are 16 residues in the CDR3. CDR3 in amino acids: CASSVSPWDNNEKLFF. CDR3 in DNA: TGTGCCAGCAGCGTGAGTCCTTGGGACAACAATGAAAAACTGTTTTTT.

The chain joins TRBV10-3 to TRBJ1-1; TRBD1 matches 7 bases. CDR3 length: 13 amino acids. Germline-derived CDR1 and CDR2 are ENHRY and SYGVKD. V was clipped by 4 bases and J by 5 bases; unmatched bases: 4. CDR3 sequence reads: CAISGQGGTEAFF. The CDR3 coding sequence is TGTGCCATCAGTGGTCAGGGGGGAACTGAAGCTTTCTTT.

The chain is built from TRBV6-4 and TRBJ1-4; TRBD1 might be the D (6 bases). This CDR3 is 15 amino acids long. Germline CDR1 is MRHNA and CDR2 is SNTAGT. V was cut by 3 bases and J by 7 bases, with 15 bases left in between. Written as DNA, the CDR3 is TGTGCCAGCAGTGAATTCGGCAGGGGTGTTGAAAAACTGTTTTTT. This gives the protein CASSEFGRGVEKLFF.

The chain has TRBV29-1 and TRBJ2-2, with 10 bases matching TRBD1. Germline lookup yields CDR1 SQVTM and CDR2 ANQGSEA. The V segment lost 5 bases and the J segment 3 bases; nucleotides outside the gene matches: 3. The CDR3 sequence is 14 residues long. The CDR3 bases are TGCAGCGTTCGACAGGGGGCGGACACCGGGGAGCTGTTTTTT. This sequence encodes CSVRQGADTGELFF.

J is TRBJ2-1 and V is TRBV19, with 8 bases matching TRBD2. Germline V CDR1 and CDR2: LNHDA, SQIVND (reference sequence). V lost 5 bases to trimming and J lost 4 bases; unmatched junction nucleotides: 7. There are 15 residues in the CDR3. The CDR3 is CASSPERGPYNEQFF. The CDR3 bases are TGTGCCAGTAGTCCCGAGCGGGGGCCTTACAATGAGCAGTTCTTC. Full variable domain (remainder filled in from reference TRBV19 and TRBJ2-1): DGGITQSPKYLFRKEGQNVTLSCEQNLNHDAMYWYRQDPGQGLRLIYYSQIVNDFQKGDIAEGYSVSREKKESFPLTVTSAQKNPTAFYLCASSPERGPYNEQFFGPGTRLTVL.

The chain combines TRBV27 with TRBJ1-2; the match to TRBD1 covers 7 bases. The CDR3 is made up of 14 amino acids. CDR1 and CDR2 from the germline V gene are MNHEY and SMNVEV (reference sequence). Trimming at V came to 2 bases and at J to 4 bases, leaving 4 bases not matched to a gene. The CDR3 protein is CASSLGGGVYGYTF. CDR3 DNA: TGTGCCAGCAGTTTAGGAGGGGGCGTCTATGGCTACACCTTC.

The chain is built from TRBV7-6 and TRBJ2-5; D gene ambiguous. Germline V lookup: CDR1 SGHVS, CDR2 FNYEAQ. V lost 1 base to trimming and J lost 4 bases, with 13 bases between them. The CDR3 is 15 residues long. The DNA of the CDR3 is TGTGCCAGCAGCTTAGTCGGCCTTGCCCCAGAGACCCAGTACTTC. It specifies CASSLVGLAPETQYF.

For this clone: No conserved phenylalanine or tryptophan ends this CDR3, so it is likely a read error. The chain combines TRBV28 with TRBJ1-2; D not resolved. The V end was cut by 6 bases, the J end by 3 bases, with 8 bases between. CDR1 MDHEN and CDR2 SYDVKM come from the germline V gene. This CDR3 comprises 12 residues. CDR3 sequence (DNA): TGTGCCAGCAGGCCAGAAGACTATGGCTACACCCTC. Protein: CASRPEDYGYTL.

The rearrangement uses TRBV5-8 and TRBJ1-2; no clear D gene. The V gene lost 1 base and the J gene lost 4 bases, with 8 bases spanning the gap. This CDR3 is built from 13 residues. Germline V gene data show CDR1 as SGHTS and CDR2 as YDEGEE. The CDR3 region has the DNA TGTGCCAGCAGCTTGAAGTCGGGCTATGGCTACACCTTC. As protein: CASSLKSGYGYTF.

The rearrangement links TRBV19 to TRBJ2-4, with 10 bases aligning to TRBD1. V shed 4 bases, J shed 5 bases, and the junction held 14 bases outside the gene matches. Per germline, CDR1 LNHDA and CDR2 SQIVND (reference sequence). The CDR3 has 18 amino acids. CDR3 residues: CASSTRDRGVIAQNIQYF. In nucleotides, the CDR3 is TGTGCCAGTAGTACCCGGGACAGGGGAGTTATAGCGCAAAACATTCAGTACTTC.

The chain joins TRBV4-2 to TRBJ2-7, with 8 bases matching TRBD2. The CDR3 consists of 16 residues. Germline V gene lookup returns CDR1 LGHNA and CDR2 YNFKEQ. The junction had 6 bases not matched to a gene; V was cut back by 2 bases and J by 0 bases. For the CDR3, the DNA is TGTGCCAGCAGCCAACCGACTAGCGTGGGCTCCTACGAGCAGTACTTC. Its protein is CASSQPTSVGSYEQYF.

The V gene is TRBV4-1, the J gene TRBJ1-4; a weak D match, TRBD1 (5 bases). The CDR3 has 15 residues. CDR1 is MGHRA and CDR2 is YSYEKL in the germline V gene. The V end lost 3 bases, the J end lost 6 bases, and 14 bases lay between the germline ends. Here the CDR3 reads CASSHGEARDEKLFF. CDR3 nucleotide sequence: TGCGCCAGCAGCCATGGCGAGGCCAGGGATGAAAAACTGTTTTTT.

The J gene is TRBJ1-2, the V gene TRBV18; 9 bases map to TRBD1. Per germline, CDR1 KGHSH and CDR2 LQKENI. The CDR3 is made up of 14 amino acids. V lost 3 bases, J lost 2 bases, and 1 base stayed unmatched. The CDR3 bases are TGTGCCAGCTCACCGGGACAGGGAAACTATGGCTACACCTTC. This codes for CASSPGQGNYGYTF.

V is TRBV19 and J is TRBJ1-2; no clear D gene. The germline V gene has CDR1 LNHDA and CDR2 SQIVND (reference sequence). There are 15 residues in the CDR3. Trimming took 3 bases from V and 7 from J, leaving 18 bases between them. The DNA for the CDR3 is TGTGCCAGTAGTATGTCTAAGGGAGGAACTAGTGGCTACACCTTC. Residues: CASSMSKGGTSGYTF.

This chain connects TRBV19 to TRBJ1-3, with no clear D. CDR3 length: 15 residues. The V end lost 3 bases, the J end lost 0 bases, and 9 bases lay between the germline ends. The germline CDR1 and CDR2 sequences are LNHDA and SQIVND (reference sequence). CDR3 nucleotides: TGTGCCAGTAGTATCGTCAGCCTCTCTGGAAACACCATATATTTT. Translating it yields CASSIVSLSGNTIYF.

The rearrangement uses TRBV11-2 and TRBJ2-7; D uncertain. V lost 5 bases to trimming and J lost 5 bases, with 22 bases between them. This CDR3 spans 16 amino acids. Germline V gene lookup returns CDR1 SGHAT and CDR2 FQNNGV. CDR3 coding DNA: TGTGCCAGCAGCCGCCCCCGGGTGGCGAATATCGACGAGCAGTACTTC. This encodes CASSRPRVANIDEQYF.

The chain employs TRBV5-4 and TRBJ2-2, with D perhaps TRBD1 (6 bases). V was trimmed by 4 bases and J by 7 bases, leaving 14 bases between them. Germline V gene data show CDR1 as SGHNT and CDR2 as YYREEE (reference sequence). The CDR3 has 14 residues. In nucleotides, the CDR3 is TGTGCCAGCAGCGCGACCGGGACAAACGGGGAGCTGTTTTTT. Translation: CASSATGTNGELFF.

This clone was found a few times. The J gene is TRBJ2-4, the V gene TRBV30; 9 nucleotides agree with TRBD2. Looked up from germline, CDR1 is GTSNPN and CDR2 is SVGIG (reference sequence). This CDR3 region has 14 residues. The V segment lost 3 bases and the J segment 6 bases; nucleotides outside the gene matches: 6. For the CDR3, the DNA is TGTGCCTGGAGGTTGCGGGAGGGAGTAAACATTCAGTACTTC. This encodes CAWRLREGVNIQYF.

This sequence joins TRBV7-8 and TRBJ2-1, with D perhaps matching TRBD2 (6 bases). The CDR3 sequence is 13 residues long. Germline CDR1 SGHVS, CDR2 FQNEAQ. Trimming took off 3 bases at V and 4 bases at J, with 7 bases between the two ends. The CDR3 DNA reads TGTGCCAGCAGCTTCCTAGCGTACAATGAGCAGTTCTTC. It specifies CASSFLAYNEQFF.

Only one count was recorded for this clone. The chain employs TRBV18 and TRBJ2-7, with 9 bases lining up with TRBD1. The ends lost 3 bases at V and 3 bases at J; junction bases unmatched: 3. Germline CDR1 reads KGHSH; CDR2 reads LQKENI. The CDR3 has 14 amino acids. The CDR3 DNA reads TGTGCCAGCTCACCGGGGACAGGGAACTACGAGCAGTACTTC. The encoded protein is CASSPGTGNYEQYF.

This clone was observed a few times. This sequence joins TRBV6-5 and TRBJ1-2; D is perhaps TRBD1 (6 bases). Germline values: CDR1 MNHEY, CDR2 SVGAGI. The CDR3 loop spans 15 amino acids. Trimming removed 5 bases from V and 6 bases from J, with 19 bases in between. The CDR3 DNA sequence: TGTGCCAGCAGTCGGACGGGAGGGGGGCGGGATGGCTACACCTTC. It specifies CASSRTGGGRDGYTF.

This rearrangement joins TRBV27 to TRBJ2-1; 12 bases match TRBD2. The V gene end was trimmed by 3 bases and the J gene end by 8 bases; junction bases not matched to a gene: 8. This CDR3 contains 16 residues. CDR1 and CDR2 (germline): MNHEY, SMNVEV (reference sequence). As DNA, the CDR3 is TGTGCCAGCAGTTTTGGAGGACTAGCGGGAAGAGATGAGCAGTTCTTC. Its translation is CASSFGGLAGRDEQFF.

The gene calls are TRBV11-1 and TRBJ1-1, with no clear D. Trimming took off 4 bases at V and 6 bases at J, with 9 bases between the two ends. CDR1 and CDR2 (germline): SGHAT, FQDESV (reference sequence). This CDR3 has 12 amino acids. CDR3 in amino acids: CASSWWGSEAFF. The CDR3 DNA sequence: TGTGCCAGCAGCTGGTGGGGTTCTGAAGCTTTCTTT.

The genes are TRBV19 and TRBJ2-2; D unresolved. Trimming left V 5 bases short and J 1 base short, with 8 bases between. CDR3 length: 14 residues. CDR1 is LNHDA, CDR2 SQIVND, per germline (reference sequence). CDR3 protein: CASSSGRNTGELFF. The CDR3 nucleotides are TGTGCCAGTAGTTCTGGACGGAACACCGGGGAGCTGTTTTTT.

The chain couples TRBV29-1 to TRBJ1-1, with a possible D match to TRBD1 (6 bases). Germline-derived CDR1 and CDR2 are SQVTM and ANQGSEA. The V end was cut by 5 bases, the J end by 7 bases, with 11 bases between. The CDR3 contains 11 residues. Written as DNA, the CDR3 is TGCAGCGTTTCAAGGGGGAGTGAAGCTTTCTTT. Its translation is CSVSRGSEAFF.

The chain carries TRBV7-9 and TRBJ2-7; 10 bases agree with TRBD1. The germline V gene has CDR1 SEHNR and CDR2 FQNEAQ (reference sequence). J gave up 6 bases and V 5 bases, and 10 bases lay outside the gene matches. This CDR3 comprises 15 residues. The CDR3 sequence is CASSRARDRGGEQYF. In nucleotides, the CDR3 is TGTGCCAGCAGCCGTGCCCGGGACAGGGGAGGCGAGCAGTACTTC.

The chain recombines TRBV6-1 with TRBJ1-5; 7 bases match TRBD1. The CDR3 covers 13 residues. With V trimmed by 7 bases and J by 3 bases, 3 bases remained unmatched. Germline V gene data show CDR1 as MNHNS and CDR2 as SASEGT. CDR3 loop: CASTDRANQPQHF. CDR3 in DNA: TGTGCCAGCACCGACAGGGCCAATCAGCCCCAGCATTTT.

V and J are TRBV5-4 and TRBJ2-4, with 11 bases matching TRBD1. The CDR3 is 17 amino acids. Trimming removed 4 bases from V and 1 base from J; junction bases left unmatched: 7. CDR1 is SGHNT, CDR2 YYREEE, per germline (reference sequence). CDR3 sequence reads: CASSGIGQGAAKNIQYF. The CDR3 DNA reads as TGTGCCAGCAGCGGCATCGGACAGGGGGCGGCCAAAAACATTCAGTACTTC. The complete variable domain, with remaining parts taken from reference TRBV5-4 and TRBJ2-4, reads ETGVTQSPTHLIKTRGQQVTLRCSSQSGHNTVSWYQQALGQGPQFIFQYYREEENGRGNFPPRFSGLQFPNYSSELNVNALELDDSALYLCASSGIGQGAAKNIQYFGAGTRLSVL.

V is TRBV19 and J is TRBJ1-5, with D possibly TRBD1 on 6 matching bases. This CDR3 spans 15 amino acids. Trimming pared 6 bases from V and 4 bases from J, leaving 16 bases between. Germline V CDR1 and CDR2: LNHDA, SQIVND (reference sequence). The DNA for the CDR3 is TGTGCCAGTAGACCCAATTTAGGGGGAAATCAGCCCCAGCATTTT. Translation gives CASRPNLGGNQPQHF. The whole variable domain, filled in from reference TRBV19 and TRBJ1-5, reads DGGITQSPKYLFRKEGQNVTLSCEQNLNHDAMYWYRQDPGQGLRLIYYSQIVNDFQKGDIAEGYSVSREKKESFPLTVTSAQKNPTAFYLCASRPNLGGNQPQHFGDGTRLSIL.